These 27 T cell receptor beta chains originate from one sample sequenced in a study of blood T cell repertoires in COVID-19. TCRdb keeps only in-frame clones here, not all; method: immunoSEQ multiplex PCR. The table includes around 310,000 clones, around nine tenths detected once. The source material was peripheral blood. The source is a woman aged 55-70 years with acute or convalescent COVID-19.

The chain uses TRBV13 and TRBJ1-1; a possible D gene is TRBD1 (5 bases). V dropped 5 bases and J dropped 1 base, with 14 bases sitting between them. Germline V gives CDR1 PRHDT, CDR2 FYEKMQ (reference sequence). The length of the CDR3 is 15 residues. The DNA of the CDR3 is TGTGCCAGCAGCGGGTGGGGGGAAGCGAACACTGAAGCTTTCTTT. Its translation: CASSGWGEANTEAFF.

V usage is TRBV4-2 and J usage is TRBJ1-4; D may be TRBD1 (5 bases). Germline V gene data show CDR1 as LGHNA and CDR2 as YNFKEQ. Trimming left V 1 base short and J 8 bases short, with 17 bases between. The length of the CDR3 is 16 residues. CDR3 DNA: TGTGCCAGCAGCCAAGCGGGCTTAGGGGCTGGGGAAAAACTGTTTTTT. It yields the protein CASSQAGLGAGEKLFF.

The chain employs TRBV3-1 (or the pseudogene TRBV3-2) and TRBJ2-3, with 13 bases fitting TRBD2. Germline CDR1 LGHDT, CDR2 YNNKEL (reference sequence). The CDR3 has 18 amino acids. The trim removed 0 bases at V and 5 bases at J, leaving 8 bases unmatched. CDR3 region: CASSQEWTSGGPGDTQYF. In nucleotides, the CDR3 is TGTGCCAGCAGCCAAGAATGGACTAGCGGGGGTCCTGGAGATACGCAGTATTTT.

This clone appeared once. The chain carries TRBV27 and TRBJ1-2; TRBD1 matches at 7 bases. The V gene's germline CDR1 is MNHEY and CDR2 SMNVEV (reference sequence). V shed 6 bases and J 0 bases; nucleotides not matched to a gene: 16. CDR3 size: 18 residues. CDR3 in DNA: TGTGCCAGCAGCCGTGCTCCTGCCGGGACAGCTACTAACTATGGCTACACCTTC. Its translation: CASSRAPAGTATNYGYTF.

In this sample, this clone turned up once. Additional DNA sequences in this sample encode the identical CDR3. This chain joins TRBV19 and TRBJ1-1; no clear D gene. The germline gives CDR1 LNHDA, CDR2 SQIVND (reference sequence). The CDR3 sequence is 13 residues long. V was shortened by 4 bases and J by 0 bases, with 6 bases between the two germline ends. CDR3 DNA: TGTGCCAGTAGTACTCGGGTGAACACTGAAGCTTTCTTT. As protein: CASSTRVNTEAFF.

The chain uses TRBV5-8 and TRBJ1-5; a weak D match, TRBD1 (6 bases). Per the germline V gene, CDR1 is SGHTS and CDR2 is YDEGEE. The length of the CDR3 is 18 residues. V gave up 1 base and J gave up 0 bases, with 17 bases separating them. The CDR3 nucleotides are TGTGCCAGCAGCTTGCTGGGGGGGGCAGAATATAGCAATCAGCCCCAGCATTTT. Protein sequence: CASSLLGGAEYSNQPQHF.

The J gene is TRBJ1-6, the V gene TRBV10-3; TRBD1 matches 8 bases. There are 13 residues in the CDR3. CDR1 ENHRY and CDR2 SYGVKD come from the germline V gene. The V gene end was trimmed by 11 bases and the J gene end by 10 bases; junction bases not matched to a gene: 10. CDR3 protein: CAVGQGKSSPLHF. The CDR3 DNA follows: TGTGCCGTCGGACAGGGAAAGTCATCACCCCTCCACTTT.

The chain couples TRBV5-1 to TRBJ2-7; 7 nucleotides line up with TRBD1. The CDR3 has 13 amino acids. CDR1 is SGHRS and CDR2 is YFSETQ in the germline V gene. Trimming cost V 3 bases and J 5 bases; bases outside gene matches: 5. This CDR3 reads CASSSHRGHEQYF. CDR3 DNA sequence: TGCGCCAGCAGCTCCCACAGGGGCCACGAGCAGTACTTC.

The chain carries TRBV24-1 and TRBJ1-2; 11 bases fit TRBD1. Germline CDR1 KGHDR, CDR2 SFDVKD. J gave up 7 bases and V 3 bases, and 12 bases lay outside the gene matches. The CDR3 is 17 residues long. For the CDR3, the DNA is TGTGCCACCAGTGATGCCCGACCGGACAGGGGGCAGGGTGGCTACACCTTC. Translation: CATSDARPDRGQGGYTF.

This rearrangement joins TRBV18 to TRBJ1-4; D is ambiguous. Trimming cost V 5 bases and J 0 bases, with 7 bases left between them. CDR1 and CDR2 from the germline V gene are KGHSH and LQKENI. This CDR3 comprises 14 residues. This CDR3 is CASSSEATNEKLFF. In DNA, the CDR3 is TGTGCCAGCTCATCAGAAGCAACTAATGAAAAACTGTTTTTT.

The genes are TRBV24-1 and TRBJ2-1; 12 bases match TRBD2. The CDR3 contains 18 residues. Germline trimming cut 4 bases from V and 0 bases from J; bases unmatched to any gene: 6. CDR1 and CDR2 (germline): KGHDR, SFDVKD. CDR3 sequence (DNA): TGTGCCACCAGTGACCCCGCGACTAGCGGGAGCTCCTACAATGAGCAGTTCTTC. This translates into CATSDPATSGSSYNEQFF.

The chain has TRBV7-2 and TRBJ1-6, with D possibly TRBD1 on 5 matching bases. The ends were cut back, 7 bases at V and 2 bases at J, with 12 bases in the middle. This CDR3 region has 15 residues. Germline V CDR1 and CDR2: SGHTA, FQGNSA. The CDR3 nucleotides read TGTGCCAGCACGCGGAGGGACGCCTATAATTCACCCCTCCACTTT. This translates into CASTRRDAYNSPLHF.

The table lists this clone with a few counts. The chain carries TRBV30 and TRBJ1-2, with D tentatively TRBD1 (6 bases). Germline CDR1 is GTSNPN and CDR2 is SVGIG (reference sequence). The CDR3 covers 15 residues. The V end was cut by 2 bases, the J end by 4 bases, with 17 bases between. The CDR3 coding sequence is TGTGCCTGGAGTAGCCGAAGAGGACAGCTCTATGGCTACACCTTC. Translating gives CAWSSRRGQLYGYTF.

The chain recombines TRBV7-6 with TRBJ2-1; D might be TRBD2 (5 bases). Trimming removed 1 base from V and 0 bases from J, with 16 bases in between. This CDR3 spans 18 amino acids. Germline CDR1 reads SGHVS; CDR2 reads FNYEAQ. The DNA of the CDR3 is TGTGCCAGCAGCTTAGTTACAGCGGAAGGAAGCTCCTACAATGAGCAGTTCTTC. It is translated as CASSLVTAEGSSYNEQFF.

Comment on this clone: Different DNA sequences within this sample yield the same CDR3. This rearrangement joins TRBV29-1 to TRBJ1-3; D gene unclear. Germline V CDR1 and CDR2: SQVTM, ANQGSEA. This CDR3 spans 13 amino acids. V lost 6 bases and J lost 0, with 9 bases in between. CDR3 protein: CSVFLSSGNTIYF. For the CDR3, the DNA is TGCAGCGTATTTCTCAGCTCTGGAAACACCATATATTTT.

The chain links TRBV10-3 to TRBJ2-2, with 8 nucleotides matching TRBD1. Germline CDR1 is ENHRY and CDR2 is SYGVKD. J was trimmed by 1 base and V by 2 bases; bases with no gene match: 0. There are 15 residues in the CDR3. DNA of the CDR3: TGTGCCATCAGTGAGACAGGGGGGAACACCGGGGAGCTGTTTTTT. This encodes CAISETGGNTGELFF.

The V call is TRBV7-2, the J call TRBJ2-2; 9 bases map to TRBD2. The CDR3 contains 15 residues. Germline CDR1 is SGHTA and CDR2 is FQGNSA. The junction had 9 bases not matched to a gene; V was cut back by 8 bases and J by 5 bases. The CDR3 nucleotides read TGTGCCAGCCGCCCCTTAGCGGGGGCTACCGGGGAGCTGTTTTTT. Amino acids: CASRPLAGATGELFF.

Only a few counts were recorded for this clone. The genes are TRBV5-4 and TRBJ1-2, with TRBD1 matching 7 bases. CDR3 length equals 14 residues. The V gene end was trimmed by 1 base and the J gene end by 8 bases; junction bases not matched to a gene: 8. Germline V gene sequence: CDR1 SGHNT, CDR2 YYREEE (reference sequence). The CDR3 here is CASSLKNRGEGYTF. The CDR3 region has the DNA TGTGCCAGCAGCTTGAAGAACAGGGGTGAAGGCTACACCTTC.

The V gene is TRBV7-3, the J gene TRBJ1-1, with TRBD1 as a possible D gene (6 bases). In germline, CDR1 is SGHTA, CDR2 FQGTGA. The CDR3 spans 13 residues. V dropped 1 base and J dropped 11 bases, with 14 bases sitting between them. The CDR3 is CASSLSQGREAFF. For the CDR3, the DNA is TGTGCCAGCAGCTTAAGCCAGGGGCGTGAGGCTTTCTTT.

The V gene is TRBV7-3, the J gene TRBJ1-2; 7 nucleotides agree with TRBD1. The CDR3 spans 16 residues. Losses at the gene ends were 5 bases for V and 4 bases for J; bases not matched to a gene: 13. Germline V gene lookup returns CDR1 SGHTA and CDR2 FQGTGA. The DNA for the CDR3 is TGTGCCAGCAGCATAAGGGGGCAAAGGTTAGGCTATGGCTACACCTTC. Amino acids: CASSIRGQRLGYGYTF.

The J gene is TRBJ2-3, the V gene TRBV4-1; 12 nucleotides agree with TRBD2. The CDR3 loop spans 19 amino acids. After removal of 0 bases from V and 4 bases from J, the junction contained 11 bases not matched to a gene. In germline, CDR1 is MGHRA, CDR2 YSYEKL. The CDR3, as DNA: TGCGCCAGCAGCCAAGATAAGGCTAGCGGGAGGGGGGGAGCAGATACGCAGTATTTT. It codes for CASSQDKASGRGGADTQYF.

V and J are TRBV7-8 and TRBJ2-2, with D possibly being TRBD2 (5 bases). This CDR3 is built from 13 residues. V lost 4 bases and J lost 6, with 9 bases in between. Germline V CDR1 and CDR2: SGHVS, FQNEAQ. The CDR3 region is CASSYGVPGELFF. The CDR3 bases are TGTGCCAGCAGCTACGGGGTCCCCGGGGAGCTGTTTTTT.

The J gene is TRBJ1-2, the V gene TRBV27; 7 bases match TRBD1. This CDR3 has 15 residues. Germline loops: CDR1 MNHEY, CDR2 SMNVEV (reference sequence). V was pared by 6 bases and J by 2 bases, with 9 bases of the junction left unmatched. CDR3 protein: CASRTGSNGNYGYTF. In DNA form, the CDR3 reads TGTGCCAGCAGGACAGGGTCGAATGGGAACTATGGCTACACCTTC.

This clone was observed a single time. CDR3 in amino acids: CASIRVGIATNEKLFF. Written as DNA, the CDR3 is TGTGCCAGCATTCGGGTAGGAATTGCAACTAATGAAAAACTGTTTTTT. V gene TRBV28 combines with J gene TRBJ1-4; D is ambiguous. Looked up from germline, CDR1 is MDHEN and CDR2 is SYDVKM. This CDR3 contains 16 residues. V was clipped by 7 bases and J by 0 bases, with 15 bases between them.

J is TRBJ2-5 and V is TRBV2; D is ambiguous. Trimming left V 6 bases short and J 11 bases short, with 22 bases between. The CDR3 contains 14 residues. Germline V lookup: CDR1 SNHLY, CDR2 FYNNEI. CDR3 DNA: TGTGCCAGCAGCGAAACCCCGCCTCCCGGGTATCAGTACTTC. Its protein is CASSETPPPGYQYF.

V is TRBV2 and J is TRBJ2-5; D is possibly TRBD1 (6 bases). The length of the CDR3 is 17 residues. Trimming took off 0 bases at V and 2 bases at J, with 16 bases between the two ends. Germline values: CDR1 SNHLY, CDR2 FYNNEI. CDR3 loop: CASSEALGRGPQETQYF. CDR3 DNA: TGTGCCAGCAGTGAAGCTCTCGGCAGGGGCCCGCAAGAGACCCAGTACTTC.

The chain is built from TRBV19 and TRBJ1-2; tentatively, D is TRBD1 (5 bases). The CDR3 sequence is 13 residues long. Germline assignment: CDR1 LNHDA and CDR2 SQIVND (reference sequence). V lost 7 bases and J lost 5, with 14 bases in between. CDR3 in DNA: TGTGCCAGTACCATAGGGAGGGGTTATGGCTACACCTTC. Protein: CASTIGRGYGYTF.